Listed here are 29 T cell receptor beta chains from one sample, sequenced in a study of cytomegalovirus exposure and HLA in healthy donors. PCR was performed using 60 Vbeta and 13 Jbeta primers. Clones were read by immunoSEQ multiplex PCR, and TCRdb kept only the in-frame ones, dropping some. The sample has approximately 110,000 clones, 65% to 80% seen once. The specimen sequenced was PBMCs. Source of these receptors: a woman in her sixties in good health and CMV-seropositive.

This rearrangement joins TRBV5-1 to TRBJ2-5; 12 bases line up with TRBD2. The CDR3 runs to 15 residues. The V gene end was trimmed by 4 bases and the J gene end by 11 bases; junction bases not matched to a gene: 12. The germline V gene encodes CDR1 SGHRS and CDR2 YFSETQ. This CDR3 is CASSGWTSGTPRQYF. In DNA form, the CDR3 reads TGCGCCAGCAGCGGATGGACTAGCGGGACACCGAGACAGTACTTC.

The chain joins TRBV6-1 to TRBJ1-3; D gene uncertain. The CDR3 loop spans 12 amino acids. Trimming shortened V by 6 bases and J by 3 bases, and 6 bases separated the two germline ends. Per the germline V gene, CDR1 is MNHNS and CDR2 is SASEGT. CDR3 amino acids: CASRERGNTIYF. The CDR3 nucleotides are TGTGCCAGCAGGGAGCGTGGAAACACCATATATTTT.

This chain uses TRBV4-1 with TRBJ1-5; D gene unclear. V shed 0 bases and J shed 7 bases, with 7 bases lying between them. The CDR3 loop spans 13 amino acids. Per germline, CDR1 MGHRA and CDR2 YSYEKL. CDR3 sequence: CASSQDSAQPQHF. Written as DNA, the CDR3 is TGCGCCAGCAGCCAAGATAGCGCGCAGCCCCAGCATTTT.

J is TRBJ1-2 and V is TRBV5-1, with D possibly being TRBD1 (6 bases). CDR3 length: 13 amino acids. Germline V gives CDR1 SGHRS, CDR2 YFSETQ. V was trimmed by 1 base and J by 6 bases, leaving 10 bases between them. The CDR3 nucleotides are TGCGCCAGCAGCTTGCAGGGGCCGGATGGCTACACCTTC. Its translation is CASSLQGPDGYTF.

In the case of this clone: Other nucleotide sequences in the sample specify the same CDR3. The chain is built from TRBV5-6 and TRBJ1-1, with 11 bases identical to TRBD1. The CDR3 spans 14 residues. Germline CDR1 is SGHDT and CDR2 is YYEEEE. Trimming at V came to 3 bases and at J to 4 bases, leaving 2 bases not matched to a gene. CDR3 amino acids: CASSWGQGGTEAFF. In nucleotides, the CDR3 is TGTGCCAGCAGCTGGGGACAGGGGGGCACTGAAGCTTTCTTT.

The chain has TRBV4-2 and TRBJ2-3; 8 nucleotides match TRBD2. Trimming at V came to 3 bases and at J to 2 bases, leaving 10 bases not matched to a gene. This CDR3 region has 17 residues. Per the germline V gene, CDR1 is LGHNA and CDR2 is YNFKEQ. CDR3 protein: CASSQRARRGVTDTQYF. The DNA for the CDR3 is TGTGCCAGCAGCCAGCGGGCGAGGCGGGGGGTCACAGATACGCAGTATTTT.

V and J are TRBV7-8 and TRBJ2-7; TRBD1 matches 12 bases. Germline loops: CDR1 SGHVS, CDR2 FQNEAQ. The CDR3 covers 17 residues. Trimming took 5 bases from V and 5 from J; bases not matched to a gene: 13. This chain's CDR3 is CASSHPGGDRGRDEQYF. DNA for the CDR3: TGTGCCAGCAGCCACCCGGGCGGGGACAGGGGGCGCGACGAGCAGTACTTC. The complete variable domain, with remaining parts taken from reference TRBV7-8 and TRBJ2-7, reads GAGVSQSPRYKVAKRGQDVALRCDPISGHVSLFWYQQALGQGPEFLTYFQNEAQLDKSGLPSDRFFAERPEGSVSTLKIQRTQQEDSAVYLCASSHPGGDRGRDEQYFGPGTRLTVT.

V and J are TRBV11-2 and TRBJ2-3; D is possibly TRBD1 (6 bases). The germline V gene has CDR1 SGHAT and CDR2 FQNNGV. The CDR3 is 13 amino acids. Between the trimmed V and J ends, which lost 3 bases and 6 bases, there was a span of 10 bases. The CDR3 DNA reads TGTGCCAGCAGCTTCCAGGGGTCGGATACGCAGTATTTT. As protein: CASSFQGSDTQYF.

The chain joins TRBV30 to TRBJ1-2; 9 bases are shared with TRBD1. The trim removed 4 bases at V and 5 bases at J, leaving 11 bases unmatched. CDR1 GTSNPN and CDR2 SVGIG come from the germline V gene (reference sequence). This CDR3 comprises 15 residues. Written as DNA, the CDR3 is TGTGCCTGGACCGCAGGGACAGGGAAAGTTTATGGCTACACCTTC. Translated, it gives CAWTAGTGKVYGYTF.

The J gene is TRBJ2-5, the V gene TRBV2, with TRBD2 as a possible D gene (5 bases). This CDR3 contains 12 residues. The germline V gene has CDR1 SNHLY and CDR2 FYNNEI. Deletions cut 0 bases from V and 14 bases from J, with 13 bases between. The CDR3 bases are TGTGCCAGCAGTGAAGCAGGCGACTATCCCTACTTC. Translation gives CASSEAGDYPYF.

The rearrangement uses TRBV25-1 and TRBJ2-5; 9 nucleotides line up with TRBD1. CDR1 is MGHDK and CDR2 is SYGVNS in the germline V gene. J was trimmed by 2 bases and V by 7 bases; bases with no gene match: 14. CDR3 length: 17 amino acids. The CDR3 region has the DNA TGTGCCAGCAAGGAGGACAGGGGAAACCTCCGGCAAGAGACCCAGTACTTC. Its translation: CASKEDRGNLRQETQYF.

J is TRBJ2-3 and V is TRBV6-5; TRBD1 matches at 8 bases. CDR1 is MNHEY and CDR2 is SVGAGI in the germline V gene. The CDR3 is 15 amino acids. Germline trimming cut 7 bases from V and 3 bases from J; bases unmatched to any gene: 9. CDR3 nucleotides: TGTGCCAGCACCCACGGCAGGGGGCTAACAGATACGCAGTATTTT. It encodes CASTHGRGLTDTQYF.

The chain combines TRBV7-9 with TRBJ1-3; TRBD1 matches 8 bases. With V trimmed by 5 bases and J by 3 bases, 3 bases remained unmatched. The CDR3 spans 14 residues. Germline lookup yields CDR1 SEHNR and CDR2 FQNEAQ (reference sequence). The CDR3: CASSQGASGNTIYF. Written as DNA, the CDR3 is TGTGCCAGCAGCCAGGGGGCAAGTGGAAACACCATATATTTT. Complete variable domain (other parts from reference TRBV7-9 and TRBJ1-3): DTGVSQNPRHKITKRGQNVTFRCDPISEHNRLYWYRQTLGQGPEFLTYFQNEAQLEKSRLLSDRFSAERPKGSFSTLEIQRTEQGDSAMYLCASSQGASGNTIYFGEGSWLTVV.

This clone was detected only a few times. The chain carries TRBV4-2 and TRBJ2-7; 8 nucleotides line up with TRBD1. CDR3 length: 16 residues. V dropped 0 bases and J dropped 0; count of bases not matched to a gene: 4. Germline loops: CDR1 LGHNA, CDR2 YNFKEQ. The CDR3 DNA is TGTGCCAGCAGCCAAGATCCCGGGACAGGCTCCTACGAGCAGTACTTC. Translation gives CASSQDPGTGSYEQYF.

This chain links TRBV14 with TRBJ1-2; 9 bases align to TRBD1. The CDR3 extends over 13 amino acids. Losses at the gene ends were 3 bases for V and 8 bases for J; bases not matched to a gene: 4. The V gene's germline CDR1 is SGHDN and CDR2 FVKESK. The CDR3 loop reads CASSHITGGGYTF. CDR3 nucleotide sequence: TGTGCCAGCAGCCACATAACAGGGGGCGGCTACACCTTC.

CDR3 nucleotides: TGTGCCAGCAGTCCCGATGGGGGGTTCGCGGTCGGCTACACCTTC. This translates into CASSPDGGFAVGYTF. The V call is TRBV6-1, the J call TRBJ1-2, with a weak D call TRBD1 (5 bases). This CDR3 has 15 amino acids. CDR1 is MNHNS, CDR2 SASEGT, per germline. V shed 5 bases and J shed 8 bases, with 21 bases lying between them.

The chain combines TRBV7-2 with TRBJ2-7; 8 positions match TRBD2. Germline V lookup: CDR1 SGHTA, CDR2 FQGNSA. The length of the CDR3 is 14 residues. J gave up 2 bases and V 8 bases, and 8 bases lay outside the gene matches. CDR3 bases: TGTGCCAGCTCGAGAAGCGGGGGACCCTACGAGCAGTACTTC. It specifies CASSRSGGPYEQYF.

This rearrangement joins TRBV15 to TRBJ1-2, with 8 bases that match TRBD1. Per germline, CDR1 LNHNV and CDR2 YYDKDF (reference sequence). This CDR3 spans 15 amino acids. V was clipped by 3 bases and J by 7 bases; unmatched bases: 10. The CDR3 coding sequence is TGTGCCACCAGCAGGACCGGGACAGGATTTGGTGGCTACACCTTC. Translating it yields CATSRTGTGFGGYTF.

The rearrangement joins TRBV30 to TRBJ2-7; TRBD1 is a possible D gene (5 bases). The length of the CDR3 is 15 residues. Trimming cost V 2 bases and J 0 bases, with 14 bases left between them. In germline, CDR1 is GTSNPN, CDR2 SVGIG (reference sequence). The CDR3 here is CAWSPDSLPSYEQYF. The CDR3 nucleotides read TGTGCCTGGAGTCCCGACAGTCTGCCCTCCTACGAGCAGTACTTC.

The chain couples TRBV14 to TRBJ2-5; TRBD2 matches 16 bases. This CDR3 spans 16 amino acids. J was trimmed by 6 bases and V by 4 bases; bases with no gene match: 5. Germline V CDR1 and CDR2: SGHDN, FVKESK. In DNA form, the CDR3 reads TGTGCCAGCAGCCCGGGACTAGCGGGGGGGCTGAAGACCCAGTACTTC. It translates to CASSPGLAGGLKTQYF.

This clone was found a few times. In DNA form, the CDR3 reads TGCGCCAGCAGCCGTACCGGGACAGACTCATCTGGGGCCAACGTCCTGACTTTC. Translated, it gives CASSRTGTDSSGANVLTF. The chain links TRBV5-1 to TRBJ2-6; 7 bases fit TRBD1. Germline V gives CDR1 SGHRS, CDR2 YFSETQ. This CDR3 has 18 residues. J was trimmed by 1 base and V by 4 bases; bases with no gene match: 11. Drawing the rest from reference TRBV5-1 and TRBJ2-6, the complete variable domain is KAGVTQTPRYLIKTRGQQVTLSCSPISGHRSVSWYQQTPGQGLQFLFEYFSETQRNKGNFPGRFSGRQFSNSRSEMNVSTLELGDSALYLCASSRTGTDSSGANVLTFGAGSRLTVL.

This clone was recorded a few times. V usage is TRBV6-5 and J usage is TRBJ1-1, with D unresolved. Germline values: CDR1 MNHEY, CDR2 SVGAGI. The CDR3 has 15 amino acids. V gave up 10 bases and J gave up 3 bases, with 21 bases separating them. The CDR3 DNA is TGTGCCACCTTAACTTTAGGGAGGAGGTACACTGAAGCTTTCTTT. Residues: CATLTLGRRYTEAFF.

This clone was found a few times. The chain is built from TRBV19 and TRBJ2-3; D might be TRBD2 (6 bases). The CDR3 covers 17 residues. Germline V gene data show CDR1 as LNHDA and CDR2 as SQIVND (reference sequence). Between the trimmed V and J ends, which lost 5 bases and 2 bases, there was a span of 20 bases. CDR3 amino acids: CASSLTHGGSATDTQYF. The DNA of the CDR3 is TGTGCCAGTAGTCTCACCCACGGGGGTTCAGCCACAGATACGCAGTATTTT. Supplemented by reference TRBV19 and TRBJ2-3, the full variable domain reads DGGITQSPKYLFRKEGQNVTLSCEQNLNHDAMYWYRQDPGQGLRLIYYSQIVNDFQKGDIAEGYSVSREKKESFPLTVTSAQKNPTAFYLCASSLTHGGSATDTQYFGPGTRLTVL.

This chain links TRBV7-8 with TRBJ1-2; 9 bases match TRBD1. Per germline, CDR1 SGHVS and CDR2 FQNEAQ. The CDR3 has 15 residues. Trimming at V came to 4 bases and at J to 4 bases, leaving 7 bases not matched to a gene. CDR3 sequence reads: CASSSPGQGIYGYTF. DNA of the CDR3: TGTGCCAGCAGCTCTCCGGGACAGGGAATCTATGGCTACACCTTC.

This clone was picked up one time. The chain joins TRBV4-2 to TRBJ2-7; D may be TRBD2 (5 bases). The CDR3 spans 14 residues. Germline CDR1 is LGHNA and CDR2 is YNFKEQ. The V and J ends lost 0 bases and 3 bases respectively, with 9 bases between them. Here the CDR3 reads CASSQDPGNYEQYF. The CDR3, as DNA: TGTGCCAGCAGCCAAGATCCGGGGAACTACGAGCAGTACTTC.

CDR3 region: CASSLLTLGHTEYF. The CDR3 DNA is TGTGCCAGCAGTTTATTAACCCTGGGCCATACCGAGTACTTC. The V and J genes are TRBV28 and TRBJ2-7, with D unresolved. The CDR3 extends over 14 amino acids. The germline V gene has CDR1 MDHEN and CDR2 SYDVKM. V lost 1 base and J 11 bases, leaving 18 bases between the germline ends. Supplemented by reference TRBV28 and TRBJ2-7, the full variable domain reads DVKVTQSSRYLVKRTGEKVFLECVQDMDHENMFWYRQDPGLGLRLIYFSYDVKMKEKGDIPEGYSVSREKKERFSLILESASTNQTSMYLCASSLLTLGHTEYFGPGTRLTVT.

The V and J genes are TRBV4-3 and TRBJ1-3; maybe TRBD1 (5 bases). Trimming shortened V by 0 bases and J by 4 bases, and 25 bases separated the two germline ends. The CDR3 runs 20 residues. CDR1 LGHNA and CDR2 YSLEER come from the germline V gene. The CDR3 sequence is CASSQDIQGRYLYSGNTIYF. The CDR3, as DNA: TGCGCCAGCAGCCAAGATATCCAGGGTCGTTACTTATATTCGGGAAACACCATATATTTT.

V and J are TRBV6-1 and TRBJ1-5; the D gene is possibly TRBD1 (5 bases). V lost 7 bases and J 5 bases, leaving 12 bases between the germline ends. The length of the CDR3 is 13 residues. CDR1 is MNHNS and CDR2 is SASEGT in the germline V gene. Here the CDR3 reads CASNKGYDQPQHF. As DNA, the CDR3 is TGTGCCAGCAATAAGGGGTACGATCAGCCCCAGCATTTT.

CDR3 DNA: TGTGCCAGCAGCTTGGCTATGGAGGTTAGAGGTGGCTACACCTTC. Amino acid sequence: CASSLAMEVRGGYTF. The chain joins TRBV5-4 to TRBJ1-2; D not certain. The CDR3 runs 15 residues. The V end was cut by 0 bases, the J end by 7 bases, with 16 bases between. CDR1 and CDR2 from the germline V gene are SGHNT and YYREEE (reference sequence).